This T cell receptor beta chain was obtained from a study of OX40 agonist ivuxolimab in advanced cancers. Study overall: Hepatocellular carcinoma, melanoma, renal cell or head and neck cancer occurred in dose-escalation patients. General study findings and limits: Certain nonresponders likewise exhibited a low normalized T-cell clonal expansion.

Clones were read by immunoSEQ multiplex PCR, and TCRdb kept only the in-frame ones, dropping some. The repertoire holds about 73,000 clones, with around 89% as singletons. Points on this clone: The antigen remains undetermined.

The CDR3 has 17 amino acids. The chain links TRBV21-1 to TRBJ2-7; TRBD2, the table's D call, was not compared with the DNA. TRBV21-1 is assigned pseudogene status. Source: CD4+ or CD8+ T cells sorted from blood, taken in a trial of the OX40 agonist ivuxolimab. This TCR was sampled from an adult with an advanced solid tumor such as melanoma, head and neck, liver or kidney cancer. As DNA, the CDR3 is TGTGCCAGCAGCAAAGCGTGTCCGTGGGGGGGGCCCTACGAGCAGTACTTC. Its translation: CASSKACPWGGPYEQYF.